This T cell receptor (beta chain) derives from a study of T cell responses to AZD1222 COVID-19 vaccine. The wider study: Recipients boosted at about 4 weeks or about 12 weeks are pooled. General observations from the study: Sampling captured repertoires only after the peak T cell response. Spike-specific TCR breadth and depth both grew after two AZD1222 doses.

Of note for this clone: Its antigen is undetermined.

Profiled with immunoSEQ multiplex PCR; TCRdb holds only in-frame clones, not every one. The sample includes 250,000 or so clones, approximately 93% seen only once; the top ten take 0.5% to 0.7%. The V and J ends lost 5 bases and 5 bases respectively, with 7 bases between them. The germline V gene encodes CDR1 ENHRY and CDR2 SYGVKD. The CDR3 consists of 12 residues. The V call is TRBV10-3, the J call TRBJ2-1; TRBD2 might be the D (5 bases). The material sequenced was peripheral blood, taken on day 0 of AZD1222 vaccination. This TCR was recovered from an adult in good health. CDR3 bases: TGTGCCATCAGTCGGGAAAACAATGAGCAGTTCTTC. Translation: CAISRENNEQFF.